This T cell receptor (beta chain) was recovered during a study of blood T cell repertoires in COVID-19. This CDR3 spans 15 amino acids. Germline V gives CDR1 LGHDT, CDR2 YNNKEL (reference sequence). V was pared by 0 bases and J by 3 bases, with 12 bases between. The protocol was immunoSEQ multiplex PCR, while the TCRdb copy is restricted to in-frame clones and leaves out a portion. Among 70,000 to 80,000 clones listed, 85% were seen once. The clonotype originates from a woman older than 75 with active or convalescent COVID-19. V is TRBV3-1 (or the pseudogene TRBV3-2) and J is TRBJ2-7; D is ambiguous. The sequenced material came from peripheral blood. For the CDR3, the DNA is TGTGCCAGCAGCCAAGACATAAACAGAAACTACGAGCAGTACTTC. It yields the protein CASSQDINRNYEQYF.